The rows below give T cell receptor beta chains drawn from one sample of a study of shared clonotypes between healthy human individuals. Profiled with immunoSEQ multiplex PCR; TCRdb holds only in-frame clones, not every one. The top ten clones hold roughly 1.1% of a sample with over a million clones, around 97% of them seen once. Input material: naive CD4+ T cells sorted from blood. The origin of the receptors is a man aged 25 to 40 in good health. Each CDR3 is given with its conserved first and last residue. D genes are given only for firm matches.

v_call	j_call	d_call	cdr3_nt	cdr3_aa
TRBV6-1	TRBJ1-1	TRBD1	TGTGCCAGCAGGAGGGACAGGGTTGAAGAAGCTTTCTTT	CASRRDRVEEAFF
TRBV23-1	TRBJ1-4	TRBD1	TGCGCCAGCAGTCAGACAGGGTCTGGGAATGAAAAACTGTTTTTT	CASSQTGSGNEKLFF
TRBV6-6	TRBJ1-1	TRBD1	TGTGCCAGCAGCCTTTCCGGGACAGGGGGCGGCCAAGCTTTCTTT	CASSLSGTGGGQAFF
TRBV5-1	TRBJ2-2	-	TGCGCCAGCAGCTTCGGGACGTCGAACACCGGGGAGCTGTTTTTT	CASSFGTSNTGELFF
TRBV9	TRBJ2-2	TRBD2	TGTGCCAGCAGCGTACAACTGGGGACTAGCGGGACCTTCGGGGAGCTGTTTTTT	CASSVQLGTSGTFGELFF
TRBV28	TRBJ2-1	TRBD1	TGTGCCAGCAGGCTACCGGGACAGGGGTGGGATGAGCAGTTCTTC	CASRLPGQGWDEQFF
TRBV30	TRBJ1-3	-	TGTGCCTGGAGGGGGCGGATCTCTGGAAACACCATATATTTT	CAWRGRISGNTIYF
TRBV5-4	TRBJ2-7	-	TGTGCCAGCAGCCAAGATCGAACAGGGCACATCGAGCAGTACTTC	CASSQDRTGHIEQYF
TRBV5-1	TRBJ2-3	TRBD1	TGCGCCAGCAGACAGACAGGGGGAAGCACAGATACGCAGTATTTT	CASRQTGGSTDTQYF
TRBV7-9	TRBJ2-7	TRBD2	TGTGCCAGCGTCAGAGGCGGGAGGGCCAGTTTGGGAGAGCAGTACTTC	CASVRGGRASLGEQYF
TRBV5-5	TRBJ2-5	TRBD1	TGTGCCAGCAGCTTGGGGGTGGCAGGGGGCAAAGGAGAGACCCAGTACTTC	CASSLGVAGGKGETQYF
TRBV10-2	TRBJ1-5	-	TGCGCCAGCACGCAGGAGAGTCATCAGCCCCAGCATTTT	CASTQESHQPQHF
TRBV19	TRBJ2-1	TRBD2	TGTGCCAGTAGTAGGCCTAGCGGCTCCTACAATGAGCAGTTCTTC	CASSRPSGSYNEQFF
TRBV2	TRBJ2-2	TRBD2	TGTGCCAGCCGTCGGGGGGGCGTAGAGACCGGGGAGCTGTTTTTT	CASRRGGVETGELFF
TRBV18	TRBJ2-1	-	TGTGCCAGCTCACCGATGTCAGGGGAACCCTACAATGAGCAGTTCTTC	CASSPMSGEPYNEQFF
TRBV10-2	TRBJ2-1	TRBD2	TGCGCCAGCAGTGAGTCGGCGGGAGGGCCGGGCAATGAGCAGTTCTTC	CASSESAGGPGNEQFF